This is a list of T cell receptor beta chains from one sample in a study of blood T cell repertoires in COVID-19. Profiling relied on immunoSEQ multiplex PCR, and the TCRdb table lists in-frame clones only, not all of them. The data show under 70,000 clones, around 80% seen once. Specimen: peripheral blood. These receptors originate from a woman of 80 years or more with active or convalescent COVID-19. The CDR3 runs from the conserved cysteine through the conserved F or W. D genes are given only for firm matches. Clone size is shown for a subset of rows, as once, few, many or a class of expanded clone.

-	TRBD2	TRBV6-1	TRBJ2-3	TGTGCCAGCAGTGAAGCCGACATAGCGGGGGTGCCAGATACGCAGTATTTT	CASSEADIAGVPDTQYF
-	-	TRBV18	TRBJ2-2	TGTGCCAGCTCACCAGCGGGTCAGAGCGGGGAGCTGTTTTTT	CASSPAGQSGELFF
-	-	TRBV15	TRBJ1-3	TGTGCCACCACCAGTGGACAGTACAAAAACACCATATATTTT	CATTSGQYKNTIYF
few	TRBD1	TRBV5-1	TRBJ1-2	TGCGCCAGCAGCTCCCACGGGACAGGGGAAGGCTACACCTTC	CASSSHGTGEGYTF
-	-	TRBV6-5	TRBJ1-2	TGTGCCAGCAGTTACGGCCAGGAGGGCAATGGCTACACCTTC	CASSYGQEGNGYTF
-	TRBD1	TRBV10-3	TRBJ1-1	TGTGCATCAAGGGGGCCCCGACAGGAGAGGACTGAAGCTTTCTTT	CASRGPRQERTEAFF
-	TRBD1	TRBV7-3	TRBJ2-2	TGTGCCAGCAGCTTAAGATGGGCAGGGGGCACCGGGGAGCTGTTTTTT	CASSLRWAGGTGELFF
-	TRBD1	TRBV30	TRBJ1-5	TGTGCCTGGAGGCAGGGACAGGGGAATCAGCCCCAGCATTTT	CAWRQGQGNQPQHF
-	TRBD1	TRBV5-1	TRBJ1-2	TGCGCCAGCAGCTCCACAGGGGATGGCTACACCTTC	CASSSTGDGYTF
-	-	TRBV7-3	TRBJ1-3	TGTGCCAGCAGCTTACTCCCACCGGGCTCTGGAAACACCATATATTTT	CASSLLPPGSGNTIYF
-	TRBD2	TRBV12-3/TRBV12-4	TRBJ2-3	TGTGCCAGCAGTTACGGACTAGTCGAGTATTTT	CASSYGLVEYF
-	-	TRBV5-1	TRBJ1-4	TGCGCCAGCAGCTTGGAGGCGAGGGAAAAACTGTTTTTT	CASSLEAREKLFF
-	TRBD2	TRBV5-5	TRBJ2-2	TGTGCCAGCAGCTTGGAGGGGCTAGCGGGGGGGCCGAAGTCCGGGGAGCTGTTTTTT	CASSLEGLAGGPKSGELFF
-	-	TRBV9	TRBJ1-1	TGTGCCAGCAGCGTAGGTGGGGCAGTCAACACTGAAGCTTTCTTT	CASSVGGAVNTEAFF
-	TRBD1	TRBV3-1/TRBV3-2	TRBJ2-7	TGTGCCAGCAGCCAATATATTCGGACAGGGGCGGACGAGCAGTACTTC	CASSQYIRTGADEQYF
-	TRBD1	TRBV19	TRBJ2-5	TGTGCCAGTCGGCGGGACAGGGCCTCAAAGACCCAGTACTTC	CASRRDRASKTQYF
few	-	TRBV6-5	TRBJ1-1	TGTGCCAGCAGGTACAGGCCGGGCACTGAAGCTTTCTTT	CASRYRPGTEAFF
-	-	TRBV19	TRBJ2-2	TGTGCCAGTTGGAACGGCGGGTCCGGGGAGCTGTTTTTT	CASWNGGSGELFF
-	TRBD2	TRBV7-2	TRBJ2-1	TGTGCCAGCAGCCTCCGAGGGACTACTATCTACAATGAGCAGTTCTTC	CASSLRGTTIYNEQFF
-	-	TRBV4-1	TRBJ1-1	TGCGCCAGCAGCCAAGGGACAGCAACCGGGGAAACTGAAGCTTTCTTT	CASSQGTATGETEAFF
-	TRBD1	TRBV2	TRBJ1-5	TGTGCCAGCAGAGGCGACAGGGCCTCTCGGCCCCAGCATTTT	CASRGDRASRPQHF
-	-	TRBV5-1	TRBJ1-2	TGCGCCAGCAGCTTGGGAAGACAGGCGGGGGCCGGCTACACCTTC	CASSLGRQAGAGYTF
-	-	TRBV15	TRBJ1-5	TGTGCCACCAGCAGAGATCGGGGGAACAATCAGCCCCAGCATTTT	CATSRDRGNNQPQHF
-	-	TRBV5-1	TRBJ1-6	TGCGCCAGCAGCTTGTCGGGGGACGTGAATTCACCCCTCCACTTT	CASSLSGDVNSPLHF
-	-	TRBV6-5	TRBJ1-1	TGTGCCAGCAGTTATGACGGGAGGGATACTGAAGCTTTCTTT	CASSYDGRDTEAFF
-	-	TRBV6-5	TRBJ1-1	TGTGCCAGCGGCGAGGATCTGACAGCTTTCTTT	CASGEDLTAFF
-	-	TRBV9	TRBJ1-2	TGTGCCAGCAGCGTTGCGGTGAACTATGGCTACACCTTC	CASSVAVNYGYTF
once	TRBD1	TRBV11-2	TRBJ1-2	TGTGCCAGCAGCTTGTCGACAGGGGCCATGCGGGGCTACACCTTC	CASSLSTGAMRGYTF
-	-	TRBV6-5	TRBJ1-5	TGTGCCAGCATTTACACAGTCCTCTCCAATCAGCCCCAGCATTTT	CASIYTVLSNQPQHF
-	TRBD1	TRBV10-3	TRBJ2-7	TGTGCCATCAGCCGGGACAGCACCTACGAGCAGTACTTC	CAISRDSTYEQYF
medium-sized	-	TRBV10-3	TRBJ1-4	TGTGCCATCAGTGGGGGGGGACAAGAAAAACTGTTTTTT	CAISGGGQEKLFF
-	TRBD2	TRBV3-1/TRBV3-2	TRBJ2-3	TGTGCCAGCAGCCATTGGACTAGCGGGGACCTCACAGATACGCAGTATTTT	CASSHWTSGDLTDTQYF